The rows below give T cell receptor beta chains drawn from one sample of a study of blood T cell repertoires in COVID-19. The assay was immunoSEQ multiplex PCR, and TCRdb's table has in-frame clones only and misses some. The sample holds a few hundred thousand clones; 88% are singletons and the top ten take under 2.5%. The sequencing sample was made of PBMCs or T cells enriched from blood (not recorded which). The receptors were sampled from a woman aged 55-69 years in a cohort exposed to, infected with or recovered from COVID-19 (not recorded which). The CDR3 runs from the conserved cysteine through the conserved F or W. A D gene is named only where the DNA matches it firmly. Size is stated for part of the rows, as once, few or many counts, or as a class when the clone is expanded.

d_call: -; j_call: TRBJ1-5; clone_size: -; v_call: TRBV6-5; cdr3_aa: CASSYSSQYQPQHF; cdr3_nt: TGTGCCAGCAGTTACTCGTCCCAGTATCAGCCCCAGCATTTT
d_call: -; j_call: TRBJ2-3; clone_size: once; v_call: TRBV7-9; cdr3_aa: CASGLATTDTQYF; cdr3_nt: TGTGCCAGCGGTCTAGCGACAACAGATACGCAGTATTTT
d_call: -; j_call: TRBJ2-3; clone_size: -; v_call: TRBV20-1; cdr3_aa: CSASGPGATDTQYF; cdr3_nt: TGCAGTGCTAGTGGTCCAGGGGCCACAGATACGCAGTATTTT
d_call: TRBD2; j_call: TRBJ2-1; clone_size: -; v_call: TRBV6-5; cdr3_aa: CASSYSGEGTYNEQFF; cdr3_nt: TGTGCCAGCAGTTACTCAGGGGAGGGCACCTACAATGAGCAGTTCTTC
d_call: -; j_call: TRBJ2-2; clone_size: once; v_call: TRBV10-1; cdr3_aa: CASSPYTGELFF; cdr3_nt: TGCGCCAGCAGCCCCTACACCGGGGAGCTGTTTTTT
d_call: -; j_call: TRBJ2-6; clone_size: few; v_call: TRBV11-2; cdr3_aa: CASSLGGGAGANVLTF; cdr3_nt: TGTGCCAGCAGCTTAGGCGGGGGCGCTGGGGCCAACGTCCTGACTTTC
d_call: TRBD1; j_call: TRBJ1-1; clone_size: few; v_call: TRBV11-2; cdr3_aa: CASSLGVGQGSTEAFF; cdr3_nt: TGTGCCAGCAGCTTAGGGGTGGGACAGGGGAGCACTGAAGCTTTCTTT
d_call: TRBD2; j_call: TRBJ2-5; clone_size: -; v_call: TRBV4-3; cdr3_aa: CASSQLMREGPQETQYF; cdr3_nt: TGCGCCAGCAGCCAATTGATGCGGGAGGGTCCACAAGAGACCCAGTACTTC
d_call: TRBD2; j_call: TRBJ2-2; clone_size: once; v_call: TRBV2; cdr3_aa: CASGLREGAGELFF; cdr3_nt: TGTGCCAGCGGGTTGCGGGAGGGGGCCGGGGAGCTGTTTTTT
d_call: TRBD1; j_call: TRBJ2-5; clone_size: -; v_call: TRBV6-6; cdr3_aa: CASSHRTGTETQYF; cdr3_nt: TGTGCCAGCAGCCATAGGACAGGCACGGAGACCCAGTACTTC
d_call: -; j_call: TRBJ2-7; clone_size: -; v_call: TRBV11-3; cdr3_aa: CASSFRSSYEQYF; cdr3_nt: TGTGCCAGCAGCTTCCGGAGCTCCTACGAGCAGTACTTC
d_call: TRBD1; j_call: TRBJ1-5; clone_size: -; v_call: TRBV28; cdr3_aa: CASSLFGTGGGNQPQHF; cdr3_nt: TGTGCCAGCAGTTTGTTCGGGACAGGGGGCGGCAATCAGCCCCAGCATTTT
d_call: -; j_call: TRBJ2-1; clone_size: -; v_call: TRBV6-6; cdr3_aa: CASSYKRHNEQFF; cdr3_nt: TGTGCCAGCAGTTACAAGCGGCACAATGAGCAGTTCTTC
d_call: TRBD1; j_call: TRBJ2-3; clone_size: many; v_call: TRBV7-9; cdr3_aa: CASSQGWTGKKYF; cdr3_nt: TGTGCCAGCAGCCAAGGGTGGACAGGGAAGAAGTATTTT
d_call: TRBD1; j_call: TRBJ1-3; clone_size: -; v_call: TRBV5-1; cdr3_aa: CASSQRQGKAGNTIYF; cdr3_nt: TGCGCCAGCAGCCAGAGACAGGGAAAGGCTGGAAACACCATATATTTT
d_call: -; j_call: TRBJ1-1; clone_size: -; v_call: TRBV19; cdr3_aa: CASSMARENTEAFF; cdr3_nt: TGTGCCAGTAGTATGGCCAGGGAGAACACTGAAGCTTTCTTT
d_call: -; j_call: TRBJ1-1; clone_size: -; v_call: TRBV7-9; cdr3_aa: CASSRTLQGAEAFF; cdr3_nt: TGTGCCAGCAGCCGAACTCTACAGGGAGCGGAAGCTTTCTTT
d_call: TRBD2; j_call: TRBJ2-7; clone_size: few; v_call: TRBV6-2/TRBV6-3; cdr3_aa: CASSYEGLAGGYEQYF; cdr3_nt: TGTGCCAGCAGTTACGAGGGACTAGCGGGAGGCTACGAGCAGTACTTC
d_call: TRBD1; j_call: TRBJ1-2; clone_size: -; v_call: TRBV2; cdr3_aa: CASSNMRQGVYGYTF; cdr3_nt: TGTGCCAGCAGCAACATGAGACAGGGGGTCTATGGCTACACCTTC
d_call: -; j_call: TRBJ1-2; clone_size: -; v_call: TRBV12-3/TRBV12-4; cdr3_aa: CASSQRTYGYTF; cdr3_nt: TGTGCCAGCAGCCAAAGGACATATGGCTACACCTTC
d_call: TRBD1; j_call: TRBJ2-2; clone_size: -; v_call: TRBV6-5; cdr3_aa: CASGRGTGSGGELFF; cdr3_nt: TGTGCCAGCGGTAGAGGGACAGGGTCGGGCGGGGAGCTGTTTTTT
d_call: TRBD1; j_call: TRBJ1-6; clone_size: -; v_call: TRBV4-2; cdr3_aa: CASSQGGQGKSPLHF; cdr3_nt: TGTGCCAGCAGCCAAGGGGGACAGGGAAAGTCACCCCTCCACTTT
d_call: -; j_call: TRBJ1-4; clone_size: -; v_call: TRBV6-5; cdr3_aa: CASSRGSGANEKLFF; cdr3_nt: TGTGCCAGCAGCCGAGGCTCTGGAGCTAATGAAAAACTGTTTTTT
d_call: -; j_call: TRBJ1-5; clone_size: -; v_call: TRBV2; cdr3_aa: CASSDRGARQPQHF; cdr3_nt: TGTGCCAGCAGTGATCGGGGGGCACGGCAGCCCCAGCATTTT
d_call: -; j_call: TRBJ1-1; clone_size: -; v_call: TRBV7-3; cdr3_aa: CASSPQENTEAFF; cdr3_nt: TGTGCCAGCAGCCCACAGGAGAACACTGAAGCTTTCTTT
d_call: -; j_call: TRBJ1-3; clone_size: -; v_call: TRBV7-2; cdr3_aa: CASSSQVSGNTIYF; cdr3_nt: TGTGCCAGCAGCTCACAGGTCTCTGGAAACACCATATATTTT
d_call: -; j_call: TRBJ1-3; clone_size: -; v_call: TRBV11-3; cdr3_aa: CASSRFGSGNTIYF; cdr3_nt: TGTGCCAGCAGCCGCTTCGGGAGTGGAAACACCATATATTTT
d_call: TRBD1; j_call: TRBJ2-1; clone_size: -; v_call: TRBV28; cdr3_aa: CASSRPPRGLHDEQFF; cdr3_nt: TGTGCCAGCAGTCGCCCCCCCAGGGGGCTTCATGACGAGCAGTTCTTC
d_call: -; j_call: TRBJ2-7; clone_size: -; v_call: TRBV2; cdr3_aa: CASSARVSYEQYF; cdr3_nt: TGTGCCAGCAGTGCCAGGGTCTCCTACGAGCAGTACTTC
d_call: -; j_call: TRBJ2-1; clone_size: -; v_call: TRBV2; cdr3_aa: CASSDIADNEQFF; cdr3_nt: TGTGCCAGCAGTGACATAGCGGACAATGAGCAGTTCTTC
d_call: TRBD2; j_call: TRBJ2-5; clone_size: -; v_call: TRBV5-1; cdr3_aa: CASITGTSGQETQYF; cdr3_nt: TGCGCCAGCATAACCGGGACTAGCGGCCAAGAGACCCAGTACTTC
d_call: TRBD1; j_call: TRBJ1-3; clone_size: -; v_call: TRBV27; cdr3_aa: CASSPLQGERSGNTIYF; cdr3_nt: TGTGCCAGCAGTCCACTCCAGGGGGAACGATCTGGAAACACCATATATTTT
d_call: TRBD1; j_call: TRBJ1-6; clone_size: -; v_call: TRBV3-1/TRBV3-2; cdr3_aa: CASSEDRGNSPLHF; cdr3_nt: TGTGCCAGCAGCGAGGACAGGGGTAATTCACCCCTCCACTTT
d_call: -; j_call: TRBJ2-7; clone_size: few; v_call: TRBV6-5; cdr3_aa: CASTPSGQGGYEQYF; cdr3_nt: TGTGCCAGCACCCCCAGTGGGCAGGGGGGCTACGAGCAGTACTTC
d_call: -; j_call: TRBJ2-2; clone_size: once; v_call: TRBV5-4; cdr3_aa: CASRGAAATGELFF; cdr3_nt: TGTGCCAGCAGGGGGGCAGCAGCGACCGGGGAGCTGTTTTTT
d_call: -; j_call: TRBJ2-2; clone_size: few; v_call: TRBV28; cdr3_aa: CASSFVIRRLTGELFF; cdr3_nt: TGTGCCAGCAGTTTCGTAATCAGGCGCCTCACCGGGGAGCTGTTTTTT
d_call: -; j_call: TRBJ1-6; clone_size: once; v_call: TRBV30; cdr3_aa: CAWIGGSSPLHF; cdr3_nt: TGTGCCTGGATCGGCGGGTCCTCACCCCTCCACTTT